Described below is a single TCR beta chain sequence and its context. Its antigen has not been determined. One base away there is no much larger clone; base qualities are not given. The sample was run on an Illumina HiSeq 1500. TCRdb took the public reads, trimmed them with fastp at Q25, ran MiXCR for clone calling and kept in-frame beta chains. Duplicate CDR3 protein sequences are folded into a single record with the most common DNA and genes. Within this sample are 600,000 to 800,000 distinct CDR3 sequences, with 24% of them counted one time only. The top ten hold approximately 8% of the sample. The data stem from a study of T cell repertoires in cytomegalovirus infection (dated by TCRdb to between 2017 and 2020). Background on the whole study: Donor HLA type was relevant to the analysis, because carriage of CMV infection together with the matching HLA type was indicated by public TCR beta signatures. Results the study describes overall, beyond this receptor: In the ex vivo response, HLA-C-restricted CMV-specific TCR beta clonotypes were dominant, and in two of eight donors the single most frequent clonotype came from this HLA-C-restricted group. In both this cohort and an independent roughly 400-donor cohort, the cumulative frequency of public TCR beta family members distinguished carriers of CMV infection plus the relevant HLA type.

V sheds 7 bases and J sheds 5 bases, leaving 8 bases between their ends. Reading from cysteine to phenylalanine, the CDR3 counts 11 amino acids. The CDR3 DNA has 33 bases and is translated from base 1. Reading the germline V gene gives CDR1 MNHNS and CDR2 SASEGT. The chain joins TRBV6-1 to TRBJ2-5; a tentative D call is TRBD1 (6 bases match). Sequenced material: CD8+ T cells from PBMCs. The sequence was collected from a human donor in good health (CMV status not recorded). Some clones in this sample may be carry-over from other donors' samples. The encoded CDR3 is CASKTGETQYF. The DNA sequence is TGTGCCAGCAAAACAGGGGAGACCCAGTACTTC.